This T cell receptor (beta chain) was identified in a study of T cell changes during pregnancy in multiple sclerosis. CDR3 size: 12 residues. CDR1 SGHTA and CDR2 FQGTGA come from the germline V gene. The ends lost 5 bases at V and 7 bases at J; junction bases unmatched: 2. The table came from immunoSEQ multiplex PCR; TCRdb's copy has only in-frame clones and leaves some out. The sample shows about 73,000 clones, around 94% of them seen only once. The chain uses TRBV7-3 and TRBJ2-1; 7 bases align to TRBD1. The source was peripheral blood, collected in the third trimester of pregnancy. This receptor was obtained from a female donor in good health, enrolled as a control in a pregnancy study. CDR3 DNA sequence: TGTGCCAGCAGCCAGACAGGGAATGAGCAGTTCTTC. Protein product: CASSQTGNEQFF.